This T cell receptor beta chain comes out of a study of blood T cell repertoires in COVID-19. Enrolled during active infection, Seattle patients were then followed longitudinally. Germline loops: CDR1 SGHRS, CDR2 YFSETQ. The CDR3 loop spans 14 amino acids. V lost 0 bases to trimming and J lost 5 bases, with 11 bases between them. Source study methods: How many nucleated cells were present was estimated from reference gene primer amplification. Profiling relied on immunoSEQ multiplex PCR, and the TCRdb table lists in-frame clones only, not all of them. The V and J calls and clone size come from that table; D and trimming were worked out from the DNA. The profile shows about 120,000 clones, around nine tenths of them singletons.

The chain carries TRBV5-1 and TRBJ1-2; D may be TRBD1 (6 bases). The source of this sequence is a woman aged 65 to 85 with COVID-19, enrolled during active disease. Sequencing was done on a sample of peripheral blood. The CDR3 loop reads CASSLEGVRYGYTF. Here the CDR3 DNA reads TGCGCCAGCAGCTTGGAGGGGGTTCGGTATGGCTACACCTTC.